The 2 T cell receptor beta chains presented below share a single source sample, sequenced in a study of neurological immune-mediated disorders (dated by TCRdb to between 2019 and 2020). The protocol used for the library was 5' RACE. TCRdb records Illumina HiSeq 2500 as the sequencer. Using fastp trimming at Q25 and MiXCR clonotype assembly, TCRdb reanalyzed the public sequencing data and kept in-frame beta chains. Rows with one shared CDR3 protein collapse into an entry with the most common genes and DNA. The sample has 50,000 to 70,000 distinct CDR3 sequences on record, approximately 11% of them singletons. The ten largest make up around 10% of the sample. The material sequenced was PBMCs. These receptors were taken from an older woman with HTLV-1-associated myelopathy (HAM/TSP).

This clonotype was seen at least ten times. DNA of the CDR3: TGCAGTGCCTCGAAGACAGGGAAGTACGAGCAGTACTTC. Its translation: CSASKTGKYEQYF. The V gene is TRBV20-1, the J gene TRBJ2-7; 7 bases are a match to TRBD1. The CDR3 spans 13 residues. The V gene end was trimmed by 6 bases and the J gene end by 4 bases; junction bases not matched to a gene: 9. Germline loops: CDR1 DFQATT, CDR2 SNEGSKA (reference sequence).

This clonotype showed up many times. The J gene is TRBJ2-3, the V gene TRBV5-1; D gene uncertain. The CDR3 extends over 14 amino acids. Trimming stripped 0 bases from V and 5 bases from J, with 10 bases between. In germline, CDR1 is SGHRS, CDR2 YFSETQ. The CDR3 spells CASSLGLPGDTQYF. The CDR3 region has the DNA TGCGCCAGCAGCTTGGGGCTACCCGGAGATACGCAGTATTTT.